This T cell receptor beta chain was obtained from a study of blood T cell repertoires in COVID-19 (TCRdb year 2020). For context, the study as a whole: Collaborator samples came from the United States, Italy and Spain and covered acute and convalescent phases of COVID-19. The repertoires were made available in a free public database intended to serve as a resource for research on the immune response to SARS-CoV-2. The prospective study material was composed of cDNA or gDNA derived from T cells, B-cell-depleted T cells, or PBMCs. Where available, HLA class I and class II types were obtained from metadata supplied by the sample provider rather than from assay-based typing. The samples were drawn from the first 160 participants of the ongoing ImmuneRACE study and from 1,254 subjects provided by 6 global collaborators. Sample metadata almost always included a de-identified subject ID, COVID-19 status, age in years and sex. The dataset comprised deeply sampled blood TCRbeta repertoires from subjects exposed to, actively infected with, or recovered from COVID-19. General conclusions and limits of the study: The amount of clinical and demographic metadata varied by source and participant and was provided uncurated.

As to this clone: Which antigen it targets is not known. Base qualities are not at hand, and no much larger clone is one base apart.

Whole blood was collected in K2EDTA tubes by collaborating institutions according to the institutions' own protocols. For TCRbeta analysis, collaborators shipped samples as frozen whole blood, isolated PBMCs, or DNA extracted from either of those sample types. TCRbeta CDR3 regions were amplified from genomic DNA using the immunoSEQ Assay, a bias-controlled multiplex PCR. From the authors' description of their analysis: The number of nucleated cells in each sample was estimated by amplification of reference gene primers within the assay. To quantify the absolute abundance of each unique TCRbeta CDR3 rearrangement, sequence reads were collapsed and filtered. For each sample, productive Simpson clonality was calculated as the square root of Simpson's diversity index across productive rearrangements. TCRdb provides this immuneACCESS table in a form limited to in-frame rearrangements. Some clones are lacking; in checked studies, under half of them reflect an unresolved V gene, and why the rest are absent is not known. That table furnishes V, J and clone size, whereas the DNA furnished D and trimming. For this sample the table gives 95,000 to 150,000 clones, of which over 70% were detected only once. The biggest ten clones account for approximately 2.4% of the sample.

V is pruned by 5 bases and J by 5 bases, leaving 5 bases of the junction without a gene match. CDR1 SGHTA and CDR2 FQGTGA were looked up in the germline V gene. The CDR3 starts with the cysteine, ends with the phenylalanine, and has 13 residues. Of all the DNA, just the CDR3 is kept, 39 bases in frame from base 1. The clonotype comes from a man in his 70s with acute or convalescent COVID-19. The sequence links TRBV7-3 to TRBJ1-2; the junction holds 7 bases that match TRBD1. Sequencing input: peripheral blood. The nucleotide sequence reads as follows: TGTGCCAGCAGCACACAGGGGCTGTATGGCTACACCTTC. Its translation is CASSTQGLYGYTF.